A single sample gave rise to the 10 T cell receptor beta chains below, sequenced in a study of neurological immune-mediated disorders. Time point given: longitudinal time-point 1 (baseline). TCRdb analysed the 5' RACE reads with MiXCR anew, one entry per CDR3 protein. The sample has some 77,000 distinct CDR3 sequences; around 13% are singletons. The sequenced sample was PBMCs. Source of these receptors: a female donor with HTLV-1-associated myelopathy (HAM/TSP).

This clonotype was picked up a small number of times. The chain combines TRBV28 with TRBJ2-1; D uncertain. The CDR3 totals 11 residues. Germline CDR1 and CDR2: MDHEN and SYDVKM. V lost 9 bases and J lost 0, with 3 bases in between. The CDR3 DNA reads TGTGCCAGTCTCTCCTACAATGAGCAGTTCTTC. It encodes CASLSYNEQFF.

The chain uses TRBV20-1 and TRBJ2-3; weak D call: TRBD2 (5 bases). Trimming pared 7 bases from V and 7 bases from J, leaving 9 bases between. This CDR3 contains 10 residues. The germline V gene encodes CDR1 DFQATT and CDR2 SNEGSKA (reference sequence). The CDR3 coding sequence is TGCAGTGGACTACAGCATACGCAGTATTTT. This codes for CSGLQHTQYF.

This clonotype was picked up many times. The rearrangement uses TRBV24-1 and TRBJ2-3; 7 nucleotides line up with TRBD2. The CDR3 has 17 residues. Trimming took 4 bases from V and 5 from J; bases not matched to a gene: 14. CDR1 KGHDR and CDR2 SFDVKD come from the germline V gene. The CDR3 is CATSDRSVAGAGDTQYF. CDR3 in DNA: TGTGCCACCAGTGACCGATCAGTGGCGGGAGCGGGAGATACGCAGTATTTT.

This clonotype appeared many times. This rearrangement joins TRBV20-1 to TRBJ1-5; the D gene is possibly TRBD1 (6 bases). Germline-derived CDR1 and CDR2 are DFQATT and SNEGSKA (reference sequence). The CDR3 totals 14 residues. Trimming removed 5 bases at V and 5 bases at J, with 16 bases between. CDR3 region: CSASGTYYDQPQHF. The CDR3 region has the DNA TGCAGTGCTTCGGGGACATACTATGATCAGCCCCAGCATTTT.

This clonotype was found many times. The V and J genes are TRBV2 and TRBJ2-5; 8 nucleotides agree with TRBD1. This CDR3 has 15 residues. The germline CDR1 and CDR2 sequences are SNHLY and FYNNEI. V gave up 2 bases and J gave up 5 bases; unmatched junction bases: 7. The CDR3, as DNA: TGTGCCAGCAGTGAAACGGACAGGGCTTGGGAGACCCAGTACTTC. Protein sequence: CASSETDRAWETQYF.

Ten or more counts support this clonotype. The DNA for the CDR3 is TGTGCCAGCAGCCCTTACTACGGTTCCGGTCTGTTCTTC. This sequence encodes CASSPYYGSGLFF. This chain connects TRBV7-2 to TRBJ2-1; D is uncertain. With 5 bases removed from V and 15 bases from J, the gap between germline ends came to 20 bases. Germline V gene sequence: CDR1 SGHTA, CDR2 FQGNSA. The CDR3 consists of 13 residues.

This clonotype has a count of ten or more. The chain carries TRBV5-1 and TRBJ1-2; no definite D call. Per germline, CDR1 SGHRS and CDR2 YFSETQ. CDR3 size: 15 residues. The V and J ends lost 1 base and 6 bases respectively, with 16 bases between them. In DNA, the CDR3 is TGCGCCAGCAGCTTGAGTCGGCTCTCGTTGGATGGCTACACCTTC. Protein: CASSLSRLSLDGYTF.

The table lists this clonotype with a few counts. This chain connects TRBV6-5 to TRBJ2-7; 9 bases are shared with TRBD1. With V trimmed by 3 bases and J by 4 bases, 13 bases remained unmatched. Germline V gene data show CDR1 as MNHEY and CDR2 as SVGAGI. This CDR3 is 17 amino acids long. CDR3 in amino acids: CASSYSSTGGYRYEQYF. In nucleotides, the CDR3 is TGTGCCAGCAGTTATTCATCTACAGGGGGCTATCGTTACGAGCAGTACTTC.

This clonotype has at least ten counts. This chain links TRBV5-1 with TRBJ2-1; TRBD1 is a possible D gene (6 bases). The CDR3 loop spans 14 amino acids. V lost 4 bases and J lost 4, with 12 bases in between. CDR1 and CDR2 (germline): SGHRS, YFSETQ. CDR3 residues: CASSEKTGYNEQFF. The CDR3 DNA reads TGCGCCAGCAGCGAAAAGACAGGTTACAATGAGCAGTTCTTC.

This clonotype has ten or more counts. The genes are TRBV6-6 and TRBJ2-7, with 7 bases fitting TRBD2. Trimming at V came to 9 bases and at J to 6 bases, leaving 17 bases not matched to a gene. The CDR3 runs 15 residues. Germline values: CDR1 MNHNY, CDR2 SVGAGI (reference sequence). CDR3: CASLRGGGIGLEQYF. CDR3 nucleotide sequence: TGTGCCAGTCTGAGAGGCGGGGGAATCGGGCTCGAGCAGTACTTC.